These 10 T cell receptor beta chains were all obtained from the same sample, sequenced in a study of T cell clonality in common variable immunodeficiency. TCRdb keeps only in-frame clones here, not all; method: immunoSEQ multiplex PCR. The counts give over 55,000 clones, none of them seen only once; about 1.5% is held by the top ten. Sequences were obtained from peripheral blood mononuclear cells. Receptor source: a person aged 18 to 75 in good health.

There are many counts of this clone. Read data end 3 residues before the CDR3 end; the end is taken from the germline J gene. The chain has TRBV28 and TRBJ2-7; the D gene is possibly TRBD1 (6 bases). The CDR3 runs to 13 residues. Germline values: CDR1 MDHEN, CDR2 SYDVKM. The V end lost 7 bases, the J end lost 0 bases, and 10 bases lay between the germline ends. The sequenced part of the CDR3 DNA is TGTGCCAGCAAGAGGGGGAGCTCCTACGAG. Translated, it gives CASKRGSSYE. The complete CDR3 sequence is CASKRGSSYEQYF. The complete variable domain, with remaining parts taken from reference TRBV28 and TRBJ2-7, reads DVKVTQSSRYLVKRTGEKVFLECVQDMDHENMFWYRQDPGLGLRLIYFSYDVKMKEKGDIPEGYSVSREKKERFSLILESASTNQTSMYLCASKRGSSYEQYFGPGTRLTVT.

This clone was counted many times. The CDR3 DNA, read in part, is TGTGCCAGCAGTGACGGACTAGCGGGCAATGAG. Its translation is CASSDGLAGNE. The entire CDR3 reads CASSDGLAGNEQFF. This chain connects TRBV6-4 to TRBJ2-1; 11 bases match TRBD2. The observed sequence ends 3 residues before the CDR3 terminus, with the missing tail filled in from the germline J gene. The CDR3 has 14 amino acids. With 2 bases clipped from V and 6 bases from J, the junction kept 0 bases outside the gene matches. Per the germline V gene, CDR1 is MRHNA and CDR2 is SNTAGT.

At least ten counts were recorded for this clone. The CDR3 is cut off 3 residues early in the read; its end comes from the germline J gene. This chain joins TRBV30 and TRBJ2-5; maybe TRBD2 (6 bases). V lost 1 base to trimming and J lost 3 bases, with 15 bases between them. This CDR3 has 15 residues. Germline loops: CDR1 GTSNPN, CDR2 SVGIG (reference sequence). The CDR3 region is CAWSAAGFPKETQYF. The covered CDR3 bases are TGTGCCTGGAGTGCCGCGGGGTTCCCCAAAGAGACC. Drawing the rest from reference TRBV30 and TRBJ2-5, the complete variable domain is SQTIHQWPATLVQPVGSPLSLECTVEGTSNPNLYWYRQAAGRGLQLLFYSVGIGQISSEVPQNLSASRPQDRQFILSSKKLLLSDSGFYLCAWSAAGFPKETQYFGPGTRLLVL.

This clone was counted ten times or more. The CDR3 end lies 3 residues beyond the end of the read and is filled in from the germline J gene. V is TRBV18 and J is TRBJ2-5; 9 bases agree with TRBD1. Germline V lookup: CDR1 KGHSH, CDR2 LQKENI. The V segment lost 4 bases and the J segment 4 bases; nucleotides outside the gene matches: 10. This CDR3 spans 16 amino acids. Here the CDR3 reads CASSQLPGQGIETQYF. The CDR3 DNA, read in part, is TGTGCCAGCTCACAACTTCCGGGACAGGGCATAGAGACC.

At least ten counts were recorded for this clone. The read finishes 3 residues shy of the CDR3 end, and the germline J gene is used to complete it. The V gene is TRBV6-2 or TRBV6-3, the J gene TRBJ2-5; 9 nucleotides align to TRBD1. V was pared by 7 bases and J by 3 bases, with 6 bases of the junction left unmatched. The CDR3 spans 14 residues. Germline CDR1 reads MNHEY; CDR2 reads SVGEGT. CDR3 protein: CASTTWDREETQYF. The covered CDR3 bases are TGTGCCAGCACAACGTGGGACAGGGAAGAGACC.

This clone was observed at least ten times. CDR3 amino acids: CASRGRGQVEVSTDTQYF. The covered CDR3 bases are TGTGCCAGCAGGGGCCGCGGACAGGTTGAAGTGAGCACAGATACG. The chain employs TRBV13 and TRBJ2-3, with 7 bases that match TRBD1. The CDR3 end is not reached by the read, which stops 3 residues before it; the germline J gene fills it in. CDR1 and CDR2 (germline): PRHDT, FYEKMQ (reference sequence). With V trimmed by 6 bases and J by 0 bases, 15 bases remained unmatched. The CDR3 spans 18 residues.

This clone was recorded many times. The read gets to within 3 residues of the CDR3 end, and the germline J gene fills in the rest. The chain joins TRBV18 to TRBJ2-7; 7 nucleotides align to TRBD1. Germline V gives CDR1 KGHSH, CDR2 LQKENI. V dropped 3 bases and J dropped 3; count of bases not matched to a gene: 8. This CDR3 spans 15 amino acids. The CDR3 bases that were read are TGTGCCAGCTCACCCTCGGGACAGAGTTACTACGAG. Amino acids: CASSPSGQSYYE. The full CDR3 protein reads CASSPSGQSYYEQYF.

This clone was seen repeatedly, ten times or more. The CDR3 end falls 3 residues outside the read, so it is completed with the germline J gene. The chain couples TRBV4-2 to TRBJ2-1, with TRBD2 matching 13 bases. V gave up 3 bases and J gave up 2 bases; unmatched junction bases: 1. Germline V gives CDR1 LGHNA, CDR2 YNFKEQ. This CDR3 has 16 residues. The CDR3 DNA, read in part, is TGTGCCAGCAGCCACGGGACTAGCGGGACCTACAATGAG. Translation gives CASSHGTSGTYNE. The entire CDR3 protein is CASSHGTSGTYNEQFF.

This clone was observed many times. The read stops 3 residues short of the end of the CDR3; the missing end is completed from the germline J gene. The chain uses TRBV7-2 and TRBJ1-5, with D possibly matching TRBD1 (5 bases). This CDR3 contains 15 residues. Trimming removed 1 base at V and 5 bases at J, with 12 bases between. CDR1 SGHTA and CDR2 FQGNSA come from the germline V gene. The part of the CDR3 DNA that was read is TGTGCCAGCAGCTTAGTAATGGTGGGGCATCAGCCC. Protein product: CASSLVMVGHQP. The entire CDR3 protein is CASSLVMVGHQPQHF.

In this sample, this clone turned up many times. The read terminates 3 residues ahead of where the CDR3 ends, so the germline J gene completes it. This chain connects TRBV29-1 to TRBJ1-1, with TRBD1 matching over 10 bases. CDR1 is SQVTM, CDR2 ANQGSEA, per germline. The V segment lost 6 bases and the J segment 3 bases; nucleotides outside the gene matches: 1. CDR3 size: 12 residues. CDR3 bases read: TGCAGCGTCGGACAGGGGGACACTGAA. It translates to CSVGQGDTE. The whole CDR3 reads CSVGQGDTEAFF.